Presented here are 15 T cell receptor beta chains from one specimen sequenced in a study of identical twins. TCRdb reanalysed the 5' RACE reads using MiXCR and keeps one entry per CDR3 protein. This table holds about 530,000 distinct CDR3 sequences, 13% to 15% found once. The same specimen was also included in a second study, on yellow fever vaccine responses in identical twins.

The source material was CD4+ T cells sorted from blood. These receptor sequences come from a woman between 18 and 30 years old in good health.

This clonotype was observed a few times. J is TRBJ1-2 and V is TRBV2, with D uncertain. Germline V gene sequence: CDR1 SNHLY, CDR2 FYNNEI. The CDR3 loop spans 12 amino acids. Trimming shortened V by 3 bases and J by 2 bases, and 4 bases separated the two germline ends. In DNA, the CDR3 is TGTGCCAGCAGTGATGTGAACTATGGCTACACCTTC. Its translation is CASSDVNYGYTF.

There are a few counts of this clonotype. V is TRBV10-3 and J is TRBJ2-1; D could derive from TRBD1 or TRBD2 (7 bases each). Trimming left V 8 bases short and J 5 bases short, with 19 bases between. The germline gives CDR1 ENHRY, CDR2 SYGVKD. The CDR3 is 15 amino acids. This chain's CDR3 is CAISGWAGGDNEQFF. CDR3 DNA: TGTGCCATCTCGGGTTGGGCAGGGGGGGACAATGAGCAGTTCTTC.

This clonotype occurred a few times. The chain joins TRBV5-1 to TRBJ2-3; 8 bases agree with TRBD2. The length of the CDR3 is 16 residues. The germline CDR1 and CDR2 sequences are SGHRS and YFSETQ. Germline trimming cut 0 bases from V and 6 bases from J; bases unmatched to any gene: 9. The CDR3 nucleotides are TGCGCCAGCAGCTTGGCCGGGGGGGGGCCTTGGGATACGCAGTATTTT. Translated, it gives CASSLAGGGPWDTQYF.

This clonotype was detected a few times. This rearrangement joins TRBV5-1 to TRBJ2-7; D perhaps matches TRBD1 (6 bases). CDR3 size: 15 residues. The germline V and J ends were trimmed by 4 bases and 0 bases, with 14 bases remaining between them. Germline assignment: CDR1 SGHRS and CDR2 YFSETQ. CDR3 residues: CASSITGSRSYEQYF. For the CDR3, the DNA is TGCGCCAGCAGCATCACAGGGAGCCGCTCCTACGAGCAGTACTTC.

This chain links TRBV2 with TRBJ1-2; unclear D gene. Germline assignment: CDR1 SNHLY and CDR2 FYNNEI. The CDR3 length is 14 residues. V lost 7 bases and J 5 bases, leaving 17 bases between the germline ends. The DNA for the CDR3 is TGTGCCAGCACCACCGACGGTTCCCGTTATGGCTACACCTTC. Encoded protein: CASTTDGSRYGYTF.

This clonotype occurred a few times. This rearrangement joins TRBV10-3 to TRBJ2-7; 8 bases are shared with TRBD1. Trimming removed 3 bases from V and 3 bases from J; junction bases left unmatched: 4. The CDR3 covers 14 residues. The germline V gene has CDR1 ENHRY and CDR2 SYGVKD. In DNA form, the CDR3 reads TGTGCCATCAGTGACAGGGGGCAAAACTACGAGCAGTACGTC. Translation: CAISDRGQNYEQYV.

This clonotype was counted only a few times. The chain is built from TRBV24-1 and TRBJ2-1, with D possibly being TRBD2 (6 bases). Germline loops: CDR1 KGHDR, CDR2 SFDVKD. The CDR3 has 14 amino acids. Trimming stripped 8 bases from V and 10 bases from J, with 20 bases between. The CDR3 reads CATTPDGREDEQFF. The CDR3 DNA sequence: TGTGCCACCACCCCGGATGGCAGGGAGGACGAGCAGTTCTTC.

This clonotype appeared many times. V usage is TRBV5-5 and J usage is TRBJ1-1; D might be TRBD1 (5 bases). The CDR3 loop spans 13 amino acids. Germline CDR1 is SGHKS and CDR2 is YYEKEE (reference sequence). Between the trimmed V and J ends, which lost 2 bases and 1 base, there was a span of 6 bases. The CDR3 region has the DNA TGTGCCAGCAGCTTTCAGGGGAACACTGAAGCTTTCTTT. Amino acids: CASSFQGNTEAFF.

The chain is built from TRBV7-9 and TRBJ2-1, with 10 bases that match TRBD2. The junction had 12 bases not matched to a gene; V was cut back by 5 bases and J by 11 bases. Germline V lookup: CDR1 SEHNR, CDR2 FQNEAQ (reference sequence). The CDR3 consists of 15 residues. The CDR3 here is CASSAGTSAGRQQFF. CDR3 bases: TGTGCCAGCAGCGCCGGGACTAGCGCGGGTCGGCAGCAGTTCTTC.

This chain uses TRBV18 with TRBJ1-5; D not certain. Germline assignment: CDR1 KGHSH and CDR2 LQKENI. The CDR3 runs 13 residues. V lost 4 bases and J lost 5, with 9 bases in between. The CDR3 region is CASSLERDQPQHF. DNA of the CDR3: TGTGCCAGCTCACTAGAGAGGGATCAGCCCCAGCATTTT. The variable domain in full, with the rest retrieved from reference TRBV18 and TRBJ1-5, is NAGVMQNPRHLVRRRGQEARLRCSPMKGHSHVYWYRQLPEEGLKFMVYLQKENIIDESGMPKERFSAEFPKEGPSILRIQQVVRGDSAAYFCASSLERDQPQHFGDGTRLSIL.

This clonotype was counted only a few times. The gene calls are TRBV6-1 and TRBJ2-7; D may correspond to TRBD1 or TRBD2 (6 bases each). V was cut by 5 bases and J by 1 base, with 12 bases left in between. The CDR3 contains 14 residues. In germline, CDR1 is MNHNS, CDR2 SASEGT. Here the CDR3 DNA reads TGTGCCAGCAGTCCTGGGGGGCTGTCCTACGAGCAGTACGTC. It encodes CASSPGGLSYEQYV.

The rearrangement uses TRBV28 and TRBJ2-3, with 8 nucleotides matching TRBD1. After removal of 7 bases from V and 0 bases from J, the junction contained 6 bases not matched to a gene. The CDR3 loop spans 15 amino acids. Germline V CDR1 and CDR2: MDHEN, SYDVKM. As DNA, the CDR3 is TGTGCCAGCAATCCTCAGGGGGCTAGCACAGATACGCAGTATTTT. It is translated as CASNPQGASTDTQYF.

This clonotype came up a few times. The rearrangement uses TRBV20-1 and TRBJ2-5; no firm D call. Per germline, CDR1 DFQATT and CDR2 SNEGSKA (reference sequence). The V end lost 7 bases, the J end lost 5 bases, and 20 bases lay between the germline ends. This CDR3 spans 14 amino acids. CDR3 residues: CSVPRSAQGETQYF. CDR3 nucleotides: TGCAGTGTCCCTCGAAGCGCCCAAGGGGAGACCCAGTACTTC.

The rearrangement uses TRBV10-3 and TRBJ1-2; unclear D gene. CDR3 length equals 12 residues. The ends were cut back, 2 bases at V and 6 bases at J, with 7 bases in the middle. Germline V gene data show CDR1 as ENHRY and CDR2 as SYGVKD. The CDR3 here is CAISEPADGYTF. The CDR3 bases are TGTGCCATCAGTGAGCCTGCAGATGGCTACACCTTC.

Ten or more counts support this clonotype. The genes are TRBV15 and TRBJ2-1; D uncertain. The CDR3 runs 16 residues. Between the trimmed V and J ends, which lost 0 bases and 2 bases, there was a span of 11 bases. Per germline, CDR1 LNHNV and CDR2 YYDKDF (reference sequence). CDR3 DNA: TGTGCCACCAGCAGAGATAAACTGACCACCTACAATGAGCAGTTCTTC. Its translation: CATSRDKLTTYNEQFF. Based on the CDR3 plus reference TRBV15 and TRBJ2-1, the full variable domain is DAMVIQNPRYQVTQFGKPVTLSCSQTLNHNVMYWYQQKSSQAPKLLFHYYDKDFNNEADTPDNFQSRRPNTSFCFLDIRSPGLGDTAMYLCATSRDKLTTYNEQFFGPGTRLTVL.